This entry lists 22 T cell receptor beta chains sequenced from one sample in a study of T cell repertoires in cytomegalovirus infection. TCRdb redid the calling of the reads with MiXCR, one entry per CDR3 protein. This repertoire shows fewer than 550,000 distinct CDR3 sequences, about 10% found once; its top ten account for 10%. The sequenced sample was PBMCs. The receptors shown here come from a human donor in good health (CMV status not recorded). Some clones in this sample may be carry-over from other donors' samples.

This clonotype appeared a few times. The chain couples TRBV28 to TRBJ1-5; D remains unclear. Deletions cut 6 bases from V and 1 base from J, with 10 bases between. CDR3 length: 14 residues. CDR1 and CDR2 from the germline V gene are MDHEN and SYDVKM. The CDR3 nucleotides are TGTGCCAGCAGGTGGGTGGACAGCAATCAGCCCCAGCATTTT. Amino acid sequence: CASRWVDSNQPQHF.

This clonotype occurred many times. This chain joins TRBV4-2 and TRBJ2-3, with D possibly matching TRBD2 (6 bases). This CDR3 has 18 residues. Trimming shortened V by 0 bases and J by 5 bases, and 21 bases separated the two germline ends. Germline assignment: CDR1 LGHNA and CDR2 YNFKEQ. CDR3 sequence reads: CASSQDRRGRTGRDTQYF. The DNA for the CDR3 is TGTGCCAGCAGCCAAGATAGGAGGGGTCGTACAGGCAGAGATACGCAGTATTTT.

This clonotype was seen ten or more times. The V and J genes are TRBV28 and TRBJ1-5; D not resolved. Germline CDR1 reads MDHEN; CDR2 reads SYDVKM. The CDR3 has 13 amino acids. V lost 7 bases and J lost 3, with 10 bases in between. The CDR3, as DNA: TGTGCCAGCACAGTGTATTTCAATCAGCCCCAGCATTTT. Translation: CASTVYFNQPQHF.

Ten or more counts support this clonotype. The rearrangement uses TRBV28 and TRBJ2-7, with 7 bases identical to TRBD1. CDR3 length equals 14 residues. The trim removed 2 bases at V and 2 bases at J, leaving 3 bases unmatched. From germline, CDR1 is MDHEN and CDR2 SYDVKM. The CDR3 nucleotides are TGTGCCAGCAGTTTAGGGACAGTTACCTACGAGCAGTACTTC. It is translated as CASSLGTVTYEQYF.

This clonotype was detected ten times or more. V is TRBV5-6 and J is TRBJ1-2; TRBD1 is a possible D gene (6 bases). CDR3 size: 13 residues. V was clipped by 4 bases and J by 8 bases, with 15 bases between them. Per germline, CDR1 SGHDT and CDR2 YYEEEE. CDR3 nucleotide sequence: TGTGCCAGCAGCCCACAGGGCTTAGGCGGCTACACCTTC. Translation gives CASSPQGLGGYTF.

This clonotype has at least ten counts. The gene calls are TRBV14 and TRBJ2-5; tentatively, D is TRBD2 (6 bases). With 3 bases removed from V and 1 base from J, the gap between germline ends came to 12 bases. CDR3 length: 15 residues. The germline CDR1 and CDR2 sequences are SGHDN and FVKESK. The CDR3 coding sequence is TGTGCCAGCAGCCATACAATGGGAGGCCAAGAGACCCAGTACTTC. Its protein product is CASSHTMGGQETQYF.

At least ten counts were recorded for this clonotype. The V call is TRBV7-9, the J call TRBJ2-7, with 10 bases fitting TRBD1. V lost 4 bases, J lost 6 bases, and 6 bases stayed unmatched. Germline CDR1 is SEHNR and CDR2 is FQNEAQ (reference sequence). This CDR3 is built from 14 residues. The CDR3 DNA follows: TGTGCCAGCAGCTCGGGACAGGGGAATGGCGAGCAGTACTTC. This codes for CASSSGQGNGEQYF.

With respect to this clonotype: A much larger clone sits a single nucleotide away, making a read error possible. The rearrangement joins TRBV2 to TRBJ1-5; D unresolved. The CDR3 spans 14 residues. The germline V and J ends were trimmed by 6 bases and 3 bases, with 12 bases remaining between them. From germline, CDR1 is SNHLY and CDR2 FYNNEI. The CDR3 protein is CASSPGPTNQPQHF. CDR3 coding DNA: TGTGCCAGCAGCCCCGGACCGACCAATCAGCCCCAGCATTTT.

The CDR3 bases are TGTGCCAGTCACAGGGGTTACACCGGGGAGCTGTTTTTT. Translating it yields CASHRGYTGELFF. The V gene is TRBV19, the J gene TRBJ2-2; 7 positions agree with TRBD1. V was clipped by 8 bases and J by 3 bases; unmatched bases: 3. The germline V gene encodes CDR1 LNHDA and CDR2 SQIVND (reference sequence). This CDR3 has 13 residues.

This clonotype was detected ten times or more. The chain recombines TRBV6-1 with TRBJ2-5; D is undetermined. CDR1 MNHNS and CDR2 SASEGT come from the germline V gene. V was cut by 6 bases and J by 5 bases, with 16 bases left in between. This CDR3 comprises 14 residues. This CDR3 reads CASRQRVFGETQYF. CDR3 coding DNA: TGTGCCAGCAGGCAAAGGGTATTCGGGGAGACCCAGTACTTC.

V is TRBV5-1 and J is TRBJ2-5; D is perhaps TRBD2 (6 bases). The CDR3 length is 14 residues. The germline V gene has CDR1 SGHRS and CDR2 YFSETQ. V was cut by 0 bases and J by 6 bases, with 12 bases left in between. The CDR3 sequence: CASSLGLVTKTQYF. Here the CDR3 DNA reads TGCGCCAGCAGCTTGGGACTAGTCACAAAGACCCAGTACTTC. The full variable domain, in which reference TRBV5-1 and TRBJ2-5 provide the parts outside the CDR3, is KAGVTQTPRYLIKTRGQQVTLSCSPISGHRSVSWYQQTPGQGLQFLFEYFSETQRNKGNFPGRFSGRQFSNSRSEMNVSTLELGDSALYLCASSLGLVTKTQYFGPGTRLLVL.

This clonotype was picked up many times. The rearrangement uses TRBV10-3 and TRBJ2-3; D may be TRBD2 (5 bases). This CDR3 has 13 residues. Germline V gene sequence: CDR1 ENHRY, CDR2 SYGVKD. Trimming took off 7 bases at V and 4 bases at J, with 12 bases between the two ends. CDR3 residues: CAINSAGPDTQYF. The CDR3 nucleotides are TGTGCCATCAATTCCGCGGGTCCAGATACGCAGTATTTT.

This clonotype was observed many times. The rearrangement joins TRBV27 to TRBJ2-7; 10 nucleotides match TRBD1. The germline CDR1 and CDR2 sequences are MNHEY and SMNVEV (reference sequence). J lost 3 bases, V lost 5 bases, and 7 bases had no gene match. There are 15 residues in the CDR3. Here the CDR3 DNA reads TGTGCCAGCAGTCCAATGGGGGACAGGGGCTACGAGCAGTACTTC. Translating gives CASSPMGDRGYEQYF.

This clonotype was recorded many times. The chain couples TRBV15 to TRBJ1-2; D is unclear. This CDR3 region has 15 residues. V was cut by 1 base and J by 8 bases, with 17 bases left in between. Germline CDR1 and CDR2: LNHNV and YYDKDF (reference sequence). CDR3 sequence reads: CATSRADIRESGYTF. In DNA, the CDR3 is TGTGCCACCAGCAGAGCTGATATTAGGGAAAGCGGCTACACCTTC.

This clonotype has ten or more counts. This sequence joins TRBV28 and TRBJ2-5, with a tentative D call TRBD2 (7 bases). V lost 5 bases, J lost 4 bases, and 17 bases lay in between. The CDR3 has 15 residues. The germline V gene has CDR1 MDHEN and CDR2 SYDVKM. As DNA, the CDR3 is TGTGCCAGCAGTGGGGGGGGGCAGGGGTTAGAGACCCAGTACTTC. This codes for CASSGGGQGLETQYF.

The chain carries TRBV2 and TRBJ2-7, with TRBD2 matching over 9 bases. This CDR3 spans 15 amino acids. The ends lost 5 bases at V and 1 base at J; junction bases unmatched: 6. Germline V gene sequence: CDR1 SNHLY, CDR2 FYNNEI. CDR3 coding DNA: TGTGCCAGCAGTCCCCTAGCGGGGTTGTCCTACGAGCAGTACTTC. This codes for CASSPLAGLSYEQYF. The entire variable domain, with the rest obtained from reference TRBV2 and TRBJ2-7, is as follows: EPEVTQTPSHQVTQMGQEVILRCVPISNHLYFYWYRQILGQKVEFLVSFYNNEISEKSEIFDDQFSVERPDGSNFTLKIRSTKLEDSAMYFCASSPLAGLSYEQYFGPGTRLTVT.

Only a few counts were recorded for this clonotype. CDR3 residues: CASSQERGRMNTEAFF. CDR3 sequence (DNA): TGTGCCAGCAGCCAAGAAAGGGGACGGATGAACACTGAAGCTTTCTTT. The chain is built from TRBV3-1 and TRBJ1-1; the D gene is possibly TRBD1 (5 bases). This CDR3 has 16 residues. V lost 0 bases and J lost 0, with 11 bases in between. Per the germline V gene, CDR1 is LGHDT and CDR2 is YNNKEL (reference sequence).

The V and J genes are TRBV19 and TRBJ1-5; D gene unclear. Trimming shortened V by 5 bases and J by 10 bases, and 15 bases separated the two germline ends. This CDR3 comprises 13 residues. CDR1 is LNHDA, CDR2 SQIVND, per germline (reference sequence). The DNA of the CDR3 is TGTGCCAGTAGTGCCTCTTACGGAGAACCCCAGCATTTT. It yields the protein CASSASYGEPQHF.

This clonotype showed up many times. This rearrangement joins TRBV6-1 to TRBJ2-5, with 11 bases matching TRBD1. Germline V gene sequence: CDR1 MNHNS, CDR2 SASEGT. V lost 3 bases and J lost 3; bases outside the gene matches: 15. The CDR3 is made up of 19 amino acids. DNA of the CDR3: TGTGCCAGCAGTGACCATAGACCCCACGGGACAGGGGGAGAAGAGACCCAGTACTTC. This encodes CASSDHRPHGTGGEETQYF.

This clonotype has a handful of counts. The chain joins TRBV19 to TRBJ1-1; possible D gene TRBD1, 5 bases. This CDR3 spans 15 amino acids. Germline V CDR1 and CDR2: LNHDA, SQIVND (reference sequence). The V and J ends lost 7 bases and 3 bases respectively, with 18 bases between them. The chain's CDR3 is CASKNQGAVDTEAFF. DNA of the CDR3: TGTGCCAGTAAGAATCAGGGAGCGGTGGACACTGAAGCTTTCTTT.

The rearrangement joins TRBV20-1 to TRBJ1-1; 8 bases fit TRBD1. Germline values: CDR1 DFQATT, CDR2 SNEGSKA (reference sequence). The V segment lost 5 bases and the J segment 4 bases; nucleotides outside the gene matches: 9. The CDR3 extends over 14 amino acids. The CDR3, as DNA: TGCAGTGCTCAAACAGGGGGAGGAGGCACTGAAGCTTTCTTT. Amino acid sequence: CSAQTGGGGTEAFF.

This chain connects TRBV20-1 to TRBJ2-4; no reliable D call. CDR1 is DFQATT, CDR2 SNEGSKA, per germline (reference sequence). V was pared by 2 bases and J by 14 bases, with 13 bases between. The CDR3 length is 11 residues. CDR3 bases: TGCAGTGCTAGAACCGGCAGATCGGAGTACTTC. Its translation: CSARTGRSEYF.